In its sample, the clone carrying this TCR beta chain was seen many times. Its antigen remains unknown. Using its own MiXCR run on the PCR reads, TCRdb lists one record per CDR3 protein. Seen here are more than 300,000 distinct CDR3 sequences, roughly 23% observed once, and the top ten hold approximately 0.8%. The CDR3 is 12 residues long. The germline V gene has CDR1 MNHEY and CDR2 SMNVEV (reference sequence). V was clipped by 6 bases and J by 6 bases; unmatched bases: 2. This sample is part of a study of molecular identifiers for immune sequencing clone quantification. The study, taken as a whole, reports: Barcode-sharing identical TCR molecules could underestimate highly expanded clone sizes.

Naive CD8 sequencing libraries were generated from about 21,000 to 970,000 sorted cells, with 10%, 30% or 50% RNA as input. Sequenced input: naive CD8+ T cells from blood, with Jurkat cell RNA spiked in. As for subset: FACS-sorted CD8+CD4-CCR7+CD45RA+ naive T cells. The chain combines TRBV27 with TRBJ1-5; 7 bases agree with TRBD1. The source is a human donor in good health. Some libraries in this study had Jurkat cell RNA spiked in. Here the CDR3 reads CASSTGVQPQHF. For the CDR3, the DNA is TGTGCCAGCAGCACAGGGGTTCAGCCCCAGCATTTT.